The 7 T cell receptor beta chains listed next were all sequenced from one sample in a study of CD8 T cells in Susac syndrome. The RNA input was about 0.45 to 1 ug, and it was reverse transcribed with random hexamers. Via MiXCR, TCRdb re-called the immunoSEQ multiplex PCR reads, giving one row per CDR3 protein. The data show approximately 140,000 distinct CDR3 sequences, 90% to 95% seen once. The sequenced sample was CD4+ T cells from PBMCs. Receptors originate from a human donor with multiple sclerosis.

The V and J genes are TRBV3-1 and TRBJ2-7; 11 bases agree with TRBD2. J was trimmed by 2 bases and V by 0 bases; bases with no gene match: 6. CDR3 length: 17 amino acids. The germline V gene encodes CDR1 LGHDT and CDR2 YNNKEL (reference sequence). The CDR3 reads CASSQDRASGRTYEQYF. The CDR3 coding sequence is TGTGCCAGCAGCCAAGATCGGGCTAGCGGGAGGACCTACGAGCAGTACTTC.

J is TRBJ2-5 and V is TRBV2, with TRBD1 identical over 8 bases. The CDR3 totals 15 residues. Germline CDR1 is SNHLY and CDR2 is FYNNEI. The J segment lost 5 bases and the V segment lost 3 bases, leaving 8 bases of the junction unmatched. This CDR3 is CASSEDREPRETQYF. CDR3 sequence (DNA): TGTGCCAGCAGTGAGGACAGGGAGCCACGGGAGACCCAGTACTTC.

The DNA for the CDR3 is TGCAGCGTCAGGACTAGCGGTACCGGGGAGCTGTTTTTT. Its translation: CSVRTSGTGELFF. The chain carries TRBV29-1 and TRBJ2-2; 10 bases are a match to TRBD2. The V gene end was trimmed by 6 bases and the J gene end by 5 bases; junction bases not matched to a gene: 3. This CDR3 region has 13 residues. The germline V gene encodes CDR1 SQVTM and CDR2 ANQGSEA.

The J gene is TRBJ2-1, the V gene TRBV20-1; D ambiguous. Trimming stripped 5 bases from V and 10 bases from J, with 9 bases between. Germline V CDR1 and CDR2: DFQATT, SNEGSKA (reference sequence). The CDR3 spans 10 residues. CDR3 in amino acids: CSALKGEQFF. In DNA, the CDR3 is TGCAGTGCTCTCAAAGGGGAGCAGTTCTTC.

V is TRBV28 and J is TRBJ1-2; D is ambiguous. Trimming took off 6 bases at V and 4 bases at J, with 12 bases between the two ends. Germline CDR1 is MDHEN and CDR2 is SYDVKM. The CDR3 runs 13 residues. The CDR3 DNA is TGTGCCAGCAGGACGACGGTGTTCTATGGCTACACCTTC. The encoded protein is CASRTTVFYGYTF.

The CDR3 protein is CASSDLVEQYF. The CDR3 DNA sequence: TGTGCCAGCAGCGATTTAGTCGAGCAGTACTTC. V and J are TRBV28 and TRBJ2-7; D not certain. CDR1 is MDHEN, CDR2 SYDVKM, per germline. The V end was cut by 6 bases, the J end by 6 bases, with 9 bases between. This CDR3 is built from 11 residues. The full variable domain, in which reference TRBV28 and TRBJ2-7 provide the parts outside the CDR3, is DVKVTQSSRYLVKRTGEKVFLECVQDMDHENMFWYRQDPGLGLRLIYFSYDVKMKEKGDIPEGYSVSREKKERFSLILESASTNQTSMYLCASSDLVEQYFGPGTRLTVT.

This clonotype appeared once. The chain recombines TRBV7-2 with TRBJ2-1; 10 bases map to TRBD2. With V trimmed by 4 bases and J by 3 bases, 6 bases remained unmatched. Per the germline V gene, CDR1 is SGHTA and CDR2 is FQGNSA. CDR3 length equals 16 residues. The CDR3 nucleotides read TGTGCCAGCAGCTCCAGCGGGGGGGTCGGCTACAATGAGCAGTTCTTC. This codes for CASSSSGGVGYNEQFF.